The 27 T cell receptor beta chains listed next were all sequenced from one sample in a study of blood T cell repertoires in COVID-19. The table came from immunoSEQ multiplex PCR; TCRdb's copy has only in-frame clones and leaves some out. The sample lists around 180,000 clones, roughly 88% seen once, with under 7.5% in the top ten. The sequencing sample was made of peripheral blood. These receptors all stem from a man older than 75 with COVID-19, enrolled during active disease.

There are a few counts of this clone. The J gene is TRBJ2-3, the V gene TRBV7-9, with 7 bases matching TRBD2. The CDR3 loop spans 15 amino acids. The V gene's germline CDR1 is SEHNR and CDR2 FQNEAQ (reference sequence). V lost 2 bases, J lost 1 base, and 3 bases stayed unmatched. The CDR3 protein is CASSLKAGGTDTQYF. CDR3 coding DNA: TGTGCCAGCAGCTTAAAGGCGGGGGGCACAGATACGCAGTATTTT. The complete variable domain, with remaining parts taken from reference TRBV7-9 and TRBJ2-3, reads DTGVSQNPRHKITKRGQNVTFRCDPISEHNRLYWYRQTLGQGPEFLTYFQNEAQLEKSRLLSDRFSAERPKGSFSTLEIQRTEQGDSAMYLCASSLKAGGTDTQYFGPGTRLTVL.

This clone was seen a handful of times. The genes are TRBV6-2 or TRBV6-3 and TRBJ1-1; D is uncertain. The CDR3 runs 11 residues. Trimming took 5 bases from V and 6 from J, leaving 7 bases between them. Germline-derived CDR1 and CDR2 are MNHEY and SVGEGT. The CDR3 DNA sequence: TGTGCCAGCAGTACCCGCGCTGAAGCTTTCTTT. This codes for CASSTRAEAFF.

This clone was observed a single time. The same CDR3 also results from other DNA sequences found in this sample. The rearrangement joins TRBV5-1 to TRBJ1-1; D call uncertain. The CDR3 contains 13 residues. Trimming cost V 2 bases and J 1 base, with 6 bases left between them. CDR1 SGHRS and CDR2 YFSETQ come from the germline V gene. CDR3 region: CASSFNRNTEAFF. Here the CDR3 DNA reads TGCGCCAGCAGCTTCAATAGGAACACTGAAGCTTTCTTT.

The rearrangement joins TRBV20-1 to TRBJ2-7; D is ambiguous. Trimming took 5 bases from V and 4 from J, leaving 6 bases between them. The CDR3 loop spans 10 amino acids. Germline-derived CDR1 and CDR2 are DFQATT and SNEGSKA (reference sequence). This chain's CDR3 is CSALQYEQYF. CDR3 nucleotides: TGCAGTGCTCTTCAGTACGAGCAGTACTTC.

The rearrangement links TRBV19 to TRBJ1-5; a possible D gene is TRBD1 (6 bases). There are 14 residues in the CDR3. The germline V gene encodes CDR1 LNHDA and CDR2 SQIVND (reference sequence). Trimming took off 1 base at V and 4 bases at J, with 8 bases between the two ends. Written as DNA, the CDR3 is TGTGCCAGTAGTATAGGGACAGCTAATCAGCCCCAGCATTTT. Its protein product is CASSIGTANQPQHF.

This sequence joins TRBV19 and TRBJ2-7; possible D gene TRBD1, 5 bases. Germline assignment: CDR1 LNHDA and CDR2 SQIVND (reference sequence). The ends were cut back, 5 bases at V and 2 bases at J, with 13 bases in the middle. The CDR3 runs to 14 residues. The CDR3 region has the DNA TGTGCCAGTAGTTCTCGGACATTAACCTACGAGCAGTACTTC. It codes for CASSSRTLTYEQYF.

V and J are TRBV6-5 and TRBJ2-7, with TRBD1 as a possible D gene (6 bases). Per germline, CDR1 MNHEY and CDR2 SVGAGI. Trimming left V 4 bases short and J 1 base short, with 8 bases between. The CDR3 has 13 amino acids. CDR3 DNA sequence: TGTGCCAGCAGTTCAGGGGTGTCCTACGAGCAGTACTTC. Protein product: CASSSGVSYEQYF.

The table lists this clone with a few counts. V and J are TRBV10-1 and TRBJ1-2, with D possibly TRBD1 on 5 matching bases. V dropped 2 bases and J dropped 5 bases, with 9 bases sitting between them. The CDR3 is 13 residues long. In germline, CDR1 is WNHNN, CDR2 SYGVQD (reference sequence). The CDR3 here is CASSEGTDYGYTF. The DNA for the CDR3 is TGCGCCAGCAGTGAGGGGACTGATTATGGCTACACCTTC.

This chain joins TRBV19 and TRBJ1-2; 7 bases are a match to TRBD1. Germline V gene lookup returns CDR1 LNHDA and CDR2 SQIVND (reference sequence). V lost 6 bases and J lost 2; bases outside the gene matches: 12. CDR3 length equals 16 residues. CDR3 amino acids: CASRGAQGDRNYGYTF. DNA for the CDR3: TGTGCCAGTAGAGGGGCTCAGGGGGATCGGAACTATGGCTACACCTTC.

A remark on this clone: A junction boundary mismatches the germline segment, possibly from a read error. This sequence joins TRBV7-8 and TRBJ1-5; the D is unclear. CDR3 length equals 16 residues. Germline V gene data show CDR1 as SGHVS and CDR2 as FQNEAQ. Here the CDR3 reads CASSSSGSMGNRPQHF. For the CDR3, the DNA is TGTGCCAGCAGCTCTTCGGGGAGTATGGGCAATCGGCCCCAGCATTTT.

The J gene is TRBJ2-1, the V gene TRBV4-2, with 8 bases identical to TRBD2. The CDR3 extends over 14 amino acids. J was trimmed by 6 bases and V by 7 bases; bases with no gene match: 8. Germline V gene data show CDR1 as LGHNA and CDR2 as YNFKEQ. CDR3 sequence: CASNKRGTSNEQFF. The CDR3 DNA is TGTGCCAGCAACAAAAGAGGGACTAGCAATGAGCAGTTCTTC.

The J gene is TRBJ2-1, the V gene TRBV18, with no clear D. CDR1 is KGHSH and CDR2 is LQKENI in the germline V gene. The CDR3 runs to 16 residues. Trimming stripped 1 base from V and 0 bases from J, with 10 bases between. CDR3 in DNA: TGTGCCAGCTCACCACTAATTCGTAGCTCCTACAATGAGCAGTTCTTC. Its translation: CASSPLIRSSYNEQFF.

This chain uses TRBV10-3 with TRBJ2-3, with 11 bases identical to TRBD2. The CDR3 length is 15 residues. Per germline, CDR1 ENHRY and CDR2 SYGVKD. The junction had 6 bases not matched to a gene; V was cut back by 6 bases and J by 4 bases. The chain's CDR3 is CAIRHSGGAADTQYF. CDR3 DNA sequence: TGTGCCATCAGACATAGCGGGGGGGCGGCAGATACGCAGTATTTT.

The chain uses TRBV6-5 and TRBJ1-1; D unresolved. V gave up 5 bases and J gave up 7 bases, with 14 bases separating them. This CDR3 has 13 residues. CDR1 is MNHEY and CDR2 is SVGAGI in the germline V gene. The CDR3 loop is CASSLGRTNEAFF. For the CDR3, the DNA is TGTGCCAGCAGTCTGGGGAGAACAAATGAAGCTTTCTTT.

The chain uses TRBV2 and TRBJ2-5; 12 bases are a match to TRBD1. The CDR3 is 15 amino acids. CDR1 is SNHLY, CDR2 FYNNEI, per germline. Unmatched junction bases numbered 3, after V lost 5 bases and J lost 2 bases. The CDR3 loop reads CASSPGQGAQETQYF. The CDR3 nucleotides are TGTGCCAGCAGTCCGGGACAGGGGGCGCAAGAGACCCAGTACTTC.

The J gene is TRBJ1-2, the V gene TRBV4-1, with 8 bases fitting TRBD1. Losses at the gene ends were 2 bases for V and 2 bases for J; bases not matched to a gene: 4. Germline CDR1 reads MGHRA; CDR2 reads YSYEKL. The CDR3 runs to 15 residues. The DNA for the CDR3 is TGCGCCAGCAGCCAATGGACAGGGTGGAACTATGGCTACACCTTC. Residues: CASSQWTGWNYGYTF.

This sequence joins TRBV30 and TRBJ2-4; 10 nucleotides agree with TRBD2. Germline V lookup: CDR1 GTSNPN, CDR2 SVGIG (reference sequence). Trimming cost V 2 bases and J 7 bases; bases outside gene matches: 14. The length of the CDR3 is 17 residues. CDR3 DNA sequence: TGTGCCTGGAGTAGGACTAGCGGAGACCCCTCCCCGAACATTCAGTACTTC. Its translation: CAWSRTSGDPSPNIQYF.

This chain uses TRBV27 with TRBJ1-5; D remains ambiguous. V lost 9 bases and J 0 bases, leaving 15 bases between the germline ends. The CDR3 has 15 residues. Germline V gene sequence: CDR1 MNHEY, CDR2 SMNVEV (reference sequence). CDR3 DNA sequence: TGTGCCAGTAAGCGCGGGGATTATAGCAATCAGCCCCAGCATTTT. Amino acids: CASKRGDYSNQPQHF.

The V call is TRBV5-1, the J call TRBJ1-6; D gene uncertain. CDR3 length equals 15 residues. Per germline, CDR1 SGHRS and CDR2 YFSETQ. V was pared by 2 bases and J by 10 bases, with 16 bases between. Written as DNA, the CDR3 is TGCGCCAGCAGCTTAGGTATGGAGGTCCAGTCACCCCTCCACTTT. This gives the protein CASSLGMEVQSPLHF.

The chain has TRBV18 and TRBJ1-2; TRBD1 matches at 7 bases. V was pared by 5 bases and J by 4 bases, with 7 bases of the junction left unmatched. Germline V gene sequence: CDR1 KGHSH, CDR2 LQKENI. This CDR3 has 14 amino acids. The CDR3 DNA is TGTGCCAGCTCAGAGGACAGGACCTCCTATGGCTACACCTTC. Translated: CASSEDRTSYGYTF.

The rearrangement uses TRBV9 and TRBJ1-2; possibly TRBD1 for D (6 bases). Germline-derived CDR1 and CDR2 are SGDLS and YYNGEE. With 3 bases removed from V and 4 bases from J, the gap between germline ends came to 13 bases. The CDR3 length is 14 residues. The CDR3 DNA follows: TGTGCCAGCAGCGCGGGACACCTATCCTATGGCTACACCTTC. As protein: CASSAGHLSYGYTF. Full variable domain (rest looked up from reference TRBV9 and TRBJ1-2): DSGVTQTPKHLITATGQRVTLRCSPRSGDLSVYWYQQSLDQGLQFLIQYYNGEERAKGNILERFSAQQFPDLHSELNLSSLELGDSALYFCASSAGHLSYGYTFGSGTRLTVV.

This clone was counted a few times. The V gene is TRBV6-6, the J gene TRBJ2-6, with D perhaps matching TRBD1 (6 bases). The V gene's germline CDR1 is MNHNY and CDR2 SVGAGI (reference sequence). This CDR3 has 18 amino acids. V lost 5 bases, J lost 4 bases, and 21 bases lay in between. CDR3 sequence (DNA): TGTGCCAGCAGTCCCGGGACATCGCACCGGGCCGGGGCCAACGTCCTGACTTTC. This sequence encodes CASSPGTSHRAGANVLTF.

The V call is TRBV4-3, the J call TRBJ1-5; TRBD1 might be the D (5 bases). V lost 8 bases and J 6 bases, leaving 17 bases between the germline ends. The CDR3 loop spans 14 amino acids. Germline CDR1 and CDR2: LGHNA and YSLEER. CDR3 sequence reads: CASAWGTQGQPQHF. CDR3 nucleotide sequence: TGCGCCAGCGCATGGGGCACCCAGGGTCAGCCCCAGCATTTT.

This chain links TRBV5-4 with TRBJ1-4; TRBD1 agrees at 9 bases. The CDR3 loop spans 16 amino acids. CDR1 and CDR2 (germline): SGHNT, YYREEE (reference sequence). V gave up 3 bases and J gave up 3 bases; unmatched junction bases: 6. CDR3 in amino acids: CASSSGTGRANEKLFF. CDR3 DNA: TGTGCCAGCAGCTCCGGGACAGGGCGGGCTAATGAAAAACTGTTTTTT.

V gene TRBV6-5 combines with J gene TRBJ1-6; the D gene is possibly TRBD1 (5 bases). CDR3 size: 13 residues. CDR1 and CDR2 (germline): MNHEY, SVGAGI. Trimming took 6 bases from V and 6 from J, leaving 9 bases between them. CDR3 in amino acids: CASSREANSPLHF. The CDR3 bases are TGTGCCAGCAGCAGGGAGGCTAATTCACCCCTCCACTTT.

The J gene is TRBJ1-1, the V gene TRBV9; D not resolved. Per germline, CDR1 SGDLS and CDR2 YYNGEE. V lost 0 bases to trimming and J lost 5 bases, with 11 bases between them. The CDR3 loop spans 14 amino acids. The CDR3 DNA reads as TGTGCCAGCAGCGTAGGGGTGGGGAGGACTGAAGCTTTCTTT. Amino acids: CASSVGVGRTEAFF. The full variable domain, with the rest looked up from reference TRBV9 and TRBJ1-1, is DSGVTQTPKHLITATGQRVTLRCSPRSGDLSVYWYQQSLDQGLQFLIQYYNGEERAKGNILERFSAQQFPDLHSELNLSSLELGDSALYFCASSVGVGRTEAFFGQGTRLTVV.

V usage is TRBV27 and J usage is TRBJ2-3; D might be TRBD1 (6 bases). Looked up from germline, CDR1 is MNHEY and CDR2 is SMNVEV (reference sequence). The CDR3 has 14 residues. With 8 bases removed from V and 3 bases from J, the gap between germline ends came to 15 bases. In nucleotides, the CDR3 is TGTGCCAGCGCTCTTGAGGGGGTGACAGATACGCAGTATTTT. This encodes CASALEGVTDTQYF.